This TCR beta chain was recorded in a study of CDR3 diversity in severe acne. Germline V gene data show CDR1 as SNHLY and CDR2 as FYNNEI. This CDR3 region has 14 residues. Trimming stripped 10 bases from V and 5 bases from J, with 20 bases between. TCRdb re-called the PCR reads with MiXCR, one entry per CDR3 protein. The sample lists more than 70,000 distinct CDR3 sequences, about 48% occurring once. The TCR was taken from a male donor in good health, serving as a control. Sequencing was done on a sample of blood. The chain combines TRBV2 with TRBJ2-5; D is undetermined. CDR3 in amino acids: CAISSDGPTETQYF. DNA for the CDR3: TGTGCCATATCATCGGACGGGCCGACGGAGACCCAGTACTTC.